This is a list of T cell receptor beta chains from one sample in a study of blood T cell repertoires in COVID-19. The repertoire was sequenced with immunoSEQ multiplex PCR; TCRdb's copy has only in-frame clones and lacks some. The sample gives some 95,000 clones, about 80% of which show up once; roughly 25% is in the top ten. Sequences were obtained from peripheral blood. The source of these receptors is a man between 65 and 85 years old with acute or convalescent COVID-19. The CDR3 runs from the conserved cysteine through the conserved F or W. Fields, in order: CDR3 protein, CDR3 DNA, J gene, D gene, V gene, clone size. D genes are given only for firm matches. Clone size is stated in some rows and not others, as once, few, many or a class when expanded.

CASSSPYRGVATNEKLFF TGTGCCAGCAGCTCCCCATACAGGGGGGTTGCAACTAATGAAAAACTGTTTTTT TRBJ1-4 TRBD1 TRBV7-3 -
CASSQESEAPRGSGELFF TGTGCCAGCAGCCAAGAATCTGAAGCGCCCCGGGGGTCCGGGGAGCTGTTTTTT TRBJ2-2 - TRBV4-2 -
CSASPLSGANVLTF TGCAGTGCTAGTCCCTTGTCTGGGGCCAACGTCCTGACTTTC TRBJ2-6 - TRBV20-1 -
CASSPSNEQFF TGTGCCAGCAGCCCTAGCAATGAGCAGTTCTTC TRBJ2-1 - TRBV7-9 -
CASSKAPTGLQETQYF TGTGCCAGCAGCAAAGCGCCTACAGGGTTACAAGAGACCCAGTACTTC TRBJ2-5 - TRBV21-1 few
CASSLSRPGYEQYF TGTGCCAGCAGTTTATCTCGCCCGGGGTACGAGCAGTACTTC TRBJ2-7 - TRBV28 -
CASSWDSSYGYTF TGTGCCAGCAGCTGGGACAGTAGTTATGGCTACACCTTC TRBJ1-2 TRBD1 TRBV7-2 -
CASSLSPDGGMIFYTF TGTGCCAGCAGTTTATCCCCGGACGGGGGAATGATCTTCTACACCTTC TRBJ1-2 - TRBV28 -
CATSDSGWYEQYF TGTGCCACCAGTGATTCAGGTTGGTACGAGCAGTACTTC TRBJ2-7 - TRBV24-1 once
CASSLDEGGTQYF TGTGCCAGCAGCCTCGACGAAGGCGGGACCCAGTACTTC TRBJ2-5 - TRBV6-5 once
CASVDVGGGYTF TGCGCCAGCGTCGATGTCGGGGGAGGCTACACCTTC TRBJ1-2 - TRBV5-1 -
CASSQTGGGADTQYF TGTGCCAGCAGCCAGACGGGAGGAGGGGCAGATACGCAGTATTTT TRBJ2-3 TRBD2 TRBV3-1/TRBV3-2 -
CASSPISSHEQFF TGTGCCAGCAGCCCTATTAGCTCCCATGAGCAGTTCTTC TRBJ2-1 - TRBV9 -
CASSIGQGIEQFF TGTGCCAGCAGTATAGGACAGGGGATTGAGCAGTTCTTC TRBJ2-1 TRBD1 TRBV12-3/TRBV12-4 -
CASSPQETQYF TGTGCCAGCTCCCCTCAAGAGACCCAGTACTTC TRBJ2-5 - TRBV2 -
CASSRKGQGHYEQYF TGTGCCAGCAGCAGAAAGGGACAGGGACACTACGAGCAGTACTTC TRBJ2-7 TRBD1 TRBV27 once
CASSPTGTDTQYF TGTGCCAGCTCACCAACAGGTACAGATACGCAGTATTTT TRBJ2-3 - TRBV18 -
CSVEDQSLRAGPSSYEQYF TGCAGCGTTGAAGATCAGTCCCTCCGGGCGGGCCCGTCCTCCTACGAGCAGTACTTC TRBJ2-7 - TRBV29-1 -
CASSQRPGLALNYEQYF TGTGCCAGCAGCCAGCGCCCGGGGCTAGCGTTGAACTACGAGCAGTACTTC TRBJ2-7 - TRBV14 -
CASSTGTGGHLSYEQYF TGTGCCAGTAGTACCGGGACAGGGGGTCACCTCAGTTACGAGCAGTACTTC TRBJ2-7 TRBD1 TRBV19 few
CATSDQTSATPTGELFF TGTGCCACCAGTGACCAGACTAGCGCAACCCCCACCGGGGAGCTGTTTTTT TRBJ2-2 TRBD2 TRBV24-1 -
CASSLEGGQSYNSPLHF TGTGCCAGCAGTTTAGAAGGGGGACAGTCCTATAATTCACCCCTCCACTTT TRBJ1-6 TRBD1 TRBV27 -
CASSRLAGGPYEQFF TGTGCCAGCAGCCGACTAGCGGGAGGGCCTTATGAGCAGTTCTTC TRBJ2-1 TRBD2 TRBV3-1/TRBV3-2 -
CASASPLRTGPTGELFF TGCGCCAGCGCCAGCCCCTTACGGACAGGCCCCACCGGGGAGCTGTTTTTT TRBJ2-2 TRBD1 TRBV5-1 -
CASRTVYTEAFF TGTGCCAGCAGAACGGTATACACTGAAGCTTTCTTT TRBJ1-1 - TRBV2 -
CASSESYGQPQHF TGTGCCAGCAGTGAAAGTTACGGGCAGCCCCAGCATTTT TRBJ1-5 - TRBV2 -
CASSLSGNTEAFF TGTGCCAGCAGCCTTTCAGGGAATACTGAAGCTTTCTTT TRBJ1-1 - TRBV6-5 few
CAISESSGSTYEQYF TGTGCCATCAGTGAGTCAAGCGGTTCCACCTACGAGCAGTACTTC TRBJ2-7 - TRBV10-3 -